Listed here are 23 T cell receptor beta chains from one sample, sequenced in a study of cytotoxic CD8 clonotypes in ibrutinib-treated CLL. Only in-frame clones appear in the TCRdb table, and some are missing; sequencing was by immunoSEQ multiplex PCR. Of approximately 340,000 clones listed, roughly 71% are singletons. Source: PBMCs, taken after 36 months of ibrutinib treatment. The receptor source for this set is a human donor with chronic lymphocytic leukemia.

The chain carries TRBV6-5 and TRBJ2-3; D gene uncertain. In germline, CDR1 is MNHEY, CDR2 SVGAGI. The CDR3 is 14 amino acids. Between the trimmed V and J ends, which lost 0 bases and 2 bases, there was a span of 6 bases. CDR3 amino acids: CASSYSIHTDTQYF. The CDR3 region has the DNA TGTGCCAGCAGTTACTCGATTCACACAGATACGCAGTATTTT.

This chain joins TRBV28 and TRBJ2-7; D is possibly TRBD2 (7 bases). V lost 3 bases to trimming and J lost 5 bases, with 17 bases between them. Germline CDR1 and CDR2: MDHEN and SYDVKM. The CDR3 sequence is 15 residues long. CDR3 in DNA: TGTGCCAGCAGTTTTTATCGGGGGGCGGTTGACGAGCAGTACTTC. Translating it yields CASSFYRGAVDEQYF.

J is TRBJ2-7 and V is TRBV10-2; 10 bases align to TRBD2. Trimming cost V 9 bases and J 5 bases; bases outside gene matches: 10. The V gene's germline CDR1 is WSHSY and CDR2 SAAADI. The CDR3 sequence is 14 residues long. This CDR3 is CASQREGGIDEQYF. CDR3 bases: TGCGCCAGTCAGCGGGAGGGGGGGATCGACGAGCAGTACTTC.

This clone was counted a few times. The chain uses TRBV7-6 and TRBJ2-7, with 14 nucleotides matching TRBD2. Germline V gene data show CDR1 as SGHVS and CDR2 as FNYEAQ. V was pared by 5 bases and J by 6 bases, with 6 bases of the junction left unmatched. This CDR3 comprises 15 residues. CDR3 nucleotide sequence: TGTGCCAGCAGCCAGGGGACTAGCGGGAGTGGCGAGCAGTACTTC. Translating it yields CASSQGTSGSGEQYF.

The rearrangement links TRBV2 to TRBJ1-1; D is unresolved. V gave up 6 bases and J gave up 1 base, with 12 bases separating them. The CDR3 totals 14 residues. Germline lookup yields CDR1 SNHLY and CDR2 FYNNEI. The DNA for the CDR3 is TGTGCCAGCAGGGCCCCCGACGGGAACACTGAAGCTTTCTTT. This gives the protein CASRAPDGNTEAFF.

Concerning this clone itself: An end of the junction differs from the germline gene, which may be a read error. V and J are TRBV7-3 and TRBJ2-1; 12 bases agree with TRBD2. The CDR3 is made up of 14 amino acids. Germline V gene sequence: CDR1 SGHTA, CDR2 FQGTGA. The CDR3 DNA is TGTGCCAGCAGCTTAATACCTAGCGGGGGGGCCGCGGTCTTC. This codes for CASSLIPSGGAAVF.

This chain links TRBV18 with TRBJ2-3; D call uncertain. Germline loops: CDR1 KGHSH, CDR2 LQKENI. Trimming removed 3 bases at V and 2 bases at J, with 12 bases between. The CDR3 consists of 15 residues. The CDR3 protein is CASSPRDTYTDTQYF. CDR3 in DNA: TGTGCCAGCTCACCGCGAGACACCTACACAGATACGCAGTATTTT.

This clone was seen once. CDR3 protein: CASSVTGLNQPQHF. For the CDR3, the DNA is TGTGCCAGTAGTGTGACAGGACTCAATCAGCCCCAGCATTTT. This chain connects TRBV19 to TRBJ1-5; D might be TRBD1 (6 bases). The CDR3 contains 14 residues. V dropped 5 bases and J dropped 3 bases, with 11 bases sitting between them. Germline V CDR1 and CDR2: LNHDA, SQIVND (reference sequence).

The chain recombines TRBV19 with TRBJ1-2; D uncertain. The V gene's germline CDR1 is LNHDA and CDR2 SQIVND (reference sequence). V was cut by 3 bases and J by 2 bases, with 13 bases left in between. The CDR3 totals 15 residues. In DNA, the CDR3 is TGTGCCAGTAGTATCCCCTCAGGACGGAACTATGGCTACACCTTC. It translates to CASSIPSGRNYGYTF.

This chain links TRBV21-1 with TRBJ2-1. TRBV21-1 is a documented pseudogene. This CDR3 is built from 16 residues. The CDR3 protein is CASSKVPPRGQNEQFF. The CDR3 DNA reads as TGTGCCAGCAGCAAAGTCCCCCCGAGGGGCCAGAATGAGCAGTTCTTC.

The V gene is TRBV7-2, the J gene TRBJ2-2; 9 bases are shared with TRBD1. CDR1 is SGHTA, CDR2 FQGNSA, per germline. The CDR3 has 16 amino acids. The V gene end was trimmed by 5 bases and the J gene end by 4 bases; junction bases not matched to a gene: 8. CDR3 sequence: CASSPYRGPFTGELFF. The CDR3 DNA is TGTGCCAGCAGCCCGTACAGGGGGCCGTTCACCGGGGAGCTGTTTTTT.

This chain uses TRBV4-1 with TRBJ2-3; D might be TRBD2 (7 bases). Germline-derived CDR1 and CDR2 are MGHRA and YSYEKL. V shed 3 bases and J shed 6 bases, with 25 bases lying between them. The CDR3 consists of 18 residues. CDR3 nucleotides: TGCGCCAGCAGCCAGGGGGCCCCTCGAGCGGGGCCGGGGGATACGCAGTATTTT. Translating it yields CASSQGAPRAGPGDTQYF.

The chain links TRBV6-6 to TRBJ1-5, with 12 bases that match TRBD1. The CDR3 sequence is 15 residues long. Germline trimming cut 5 bases from V and 6 bases from J; bases unmatched to any gene: 5. Germline V gene data show CDR1 as MNHNY and CDR2 as SVGAGI (reference sequence). This CDR3 reads CASSGDRGRSQPQHF. The CDR3 DNA is TGTGCCAGCAGTGGGGACAGGGGGCGGTCTCAGCCCCAGCATTTT.

This chain links TRBV2 with TRBJ2-5; no reliable D call. This CDR3 region has 14 residues. In germline, CDR1 is SNHLY, CDR2 FYNNEI. The germline V and J ends were trimmed by 1 base and 2 bases, with 8 bases remaining between them. The CDR3 bases are TGTGCCAGCAGTGAAGGGAACCGACAAGAGACCCAGTACTTC. Its protein product is CASSEGNRQETQYF.

This rearrangement joins TRBV29-1 to TRBJ2-5, with 7 positions matching TRBD1. V trimming: 7 bases; J trimming: 6 bases; junction bases outside the gene matches: 14. This CDR3 is built from 14 residues. The germline CDR1 and CDR2 sequences are SQVTM and ANQGSEA. The CDR3 bases are TGCAGCGCCACCACCCCCGACAGGGTGAAGACCCAGTACTTC. Translating gives CSATTPDRVKTQYF.

The chain links TRBV7-9 to TRBJ2-1; D is possibly TRBD1 (5 bases). The germline CDR1 and CDR2 sequences are SEHNR and FQNEAQ (reference sequence). V lost 1 base to trimming and J lost 0 bases, with 10 bases between them. The CDR3 loop spans 16 amino acids. This CDR3 reads CASSLGTFSSYNEQFF. The DNA for the CDR3 is TGTGCCAGCAGCTTAGGGACATTTAGCTCCTACAATGAGCAGTTCTTC.

The DNA for the CDR3 is TGTGCCACCAGCAGTGGGGACAGGGGCCGACCCTACGAGCAGTACTTC. Protein: CATSSGDRGRPYEQYF. V is TRBV15 and J is TRBJ2-7, with 10 bases matching TRBD1. V was pared by 3 bases and J by 2 bases, with 7 bases of the junction left unmatched. This CDR3 has 16 residues. Germline CDR1 reads LNHNV; CDR2 reads YYDKDF (reference sequence). The full variable domain, rest sourced from reference TRBV15 and TRBJ2-7, is DAMVIQNPRYQVTQFGKPVTLSCSQTLNHNVMYWYQQKSSQAPKLLFHYYDKDFNNEADTPDNFQSRRPNTSFCFLDIRSPGLGDTAMYLCATSSGDRGRPYEQYFGPGTRLTVT.

The CDR3, as DNA: TGTGCCAGCAGCTTAGCTAGGGGTGGAAACACCATATATTTT. Translating it yields CASSLARGGNTIYF. The rearrangement uses TRBV7-2 and TRBJ1-3, with a tentative D call TRBD1 (5 bases). The CDR3 loop spans 14 amino acids. Germline V gene data show CDR1 as SGHTA and CDR2 as FQGNSA. Trimming left V 0 bases short and J 3 bases short, with 6 bases between.

J is TRBJ1-1 and V is TRBV27; 9 nucleotides line up with TRBD1. The junction had 6 bases not matched to a gene; V was cut back by 5 bases and J by 2 bases. The CDR3 has 15 amino acids. The germline CDR1 and CDR2 sequences are MNHEY and SMNVEV (reference sequence). As DNA, the CDR3 is TGTGCCAGCAGTCCCTGGGACAGGGTAAACACTGAAGCTTTCTTT. The encoded protein is CASSPWDRVNTEAFF.

The genes are TRBV6-1 and TRBJ1-2; D remains unclear. Germline CDR1 MNHNS, CDR2 SASEGT. The length of the CDR3 is 10 residues. Trimming pared 5 bases from V and 8 bases from J, leaving 6 bases between. The CDR3 sequence is CASSIGGYTF. CDR3 DNA sequence: TGTGCCAGCAGTATTGGCGGCTACACCTTC.

CDR3 DNA: TGCGCCAGCAGCCAACTGGACGCAGGGCGAGAGACCCAGTACTTC. It codes for CASSQLDAGRETQYF. J is TRBJ2-5 and V is TRBV4-1; maybe TRBD1 (5 bases). Per the germline V gene, CDR1 is MGHRA and CDR2 is YSYEKL. V was shortened by 2 bases and J by 4 bases, with 14 bases between the two germline ends. The CDR3 runs 15 residues.

The CDR3 nucleotides are TGTGCCAGCAGCCAAGGGTGGCGTGGCAAAAACATTCAGTACTTC. Translating it yields CASSQGWRGKNIQYF. This chain uses TRBV5-8 with TRBJ2-4; D gene unclear. The V and J ends lost 4 bases and 3 bases respectively, with 14 bases between them. Germline assignment: CDR1 SGHTS and CDR2 YDEGEE. CDR3 length: 15 residues.

This chain links TRBV7-2 with TRBJ2-7; 9 bases are a match to TRBD1. The V gene end was trimmed by 5 bases and the J gene end by 3 bases; junction bases not matched to a gene: 11. The germline V gene has CDR1 SGHTA and CDR2 FQGNSA. This CDR3 comprises 16 residues. The CDR3 spells CASSTPGDRAIYEQYF. In DNA, the CDR3 is TGTGCCAGCAGCACCCCGGGGGACAGGGCTATCTACGAGCAGTACTTC.